Shown below are 5 T cell receptor beta chains from a single sample sequenced in a study of T cells in Graves' hyperthyroidism and ophthalmopathy. Using RNA transcripts as the source, TCR beta CDR3 regions were amplified. Initially, a first-round RT-PCR of the TCR CDR3 employed the HTBI primer set. TCRdb re-called the multiplex PCR reads with MiXCR, one entry per CDR3 protein. The data hold fewer than 350,000 distinct CDR3 sequences, with roughly 15% observed a single time. Sequenced input: blood. These receptors were taken from a middle-aged woman with Graves' hyperthyroidism.

This clonotype was counted ten times or more. The chain is built from TRBV2 and TRBJ1-1; tentative D call: TRBD1 (5 bases). V gave up 6 bases and J gave up 1 base, with 9 bases separating them. This CDR3 is 13 amino acids long. Germline CDR1 and CDR2: SNHLY and FYNNEI. Here the CDR3 DNA reads TGTGCCAGCAGGAGTGGGGCGAACACTGAAGCTTTCTTT. Residues: CASRSGANTEAFF. Based on the CDR3 plus reference TRBV2 and TRBJ1-1, the full variable domain is EPEVTQTPSHQVTQMGQEVILRCVPISNHLYFYWYRQILGQKVEFLVSFYNNEISEKSEIFDDQFSVERPDGSNFTLKIRSTKLEDSAMYFCASRSGANTEAFFGQGTRLTVV.

This clonotype occurred many times. This chain joins TRBV2 and TRBJ1-5; D remains unclear. In germline, CDR1 is SNHLY, CDR2 FYNNEI. The CDR3 runs 12 residues. Trimming pared 5 bases from V and 4 bases from J, leaving 6 bases between. The CDR3 spells CASSTENQPQHF. The CDR3 nucleotides read TGTGCCAGCAGTACAGAAAATCAGCCCCAGCATTTT.

J is TRBJ1-5 and V is TRBV28; D is uncertain. Trimming removed 4 bases at V and 1 base at J, with 11 bases between. The CDR3 is 15 residues long. Germline V lookup: CDR1 MDHEN, CDR2 SYDVKM. CDR3 sequence reads: CASSSPTGSNQPQHF. The CDR3 DNA reads TGTGCCAGCAGTTCCCCAACGGGAAGCAATCAGCCCCAGCATTTT.

In its sample, this clonotype was seen many times. The chain combines TRBV12-3 or TRBV12-4 with TRBJ2-6; D might be TRBD1 (6 bases). The length of the CDR3 is 14 residues. Trimming took 2 bases from V and 11 from J, leaving 13 bases between them. This CDR3 reads CASSLKTGPDVLTF. The DNA of the CDR3 is TGTGCCAGCAGTTTAAAGACAGGTCCTGACGTCCTGACTTTC.

This clonotype was picked up many times. The chain employs TRBV13 and TRBJ1-1; 8 nucleotides agree with TRBD1. CDR3 length: 14 residues. The junction had 4 bases not matched to a gene; V was cut back by 2 bases and J by 5 bases. In germline, CDR1 is PRHDT, CDR2 FYEKMQ (reference sequence). As DNA, the CDR3 is TGTGCCAGCAGCTTACAGGGGGCTAGGACTGAAGCTTTCTTT. Protein product: CASSLQGARTEAFF.